Given below is one T cell receptor beta chain in context. Its antigen remains unknown. This CDR3 spans 13 amino acids. Germline-derived CDR1 and CDR2 are SGHTA and FQGNSA. V lost 5 bases to trimming and J lost 7 bases, with 14 bases between them. Only in-frame clones appear in the TCRdb table, and some are missing; sequencing was by immunoSEQ multiplex PCR. The sample has some 130,000 clones; 76% are singletons. The data originate from a study of cytotoxic CD8 clonotypes in ibrutinib-treated CLL. Findings and caveats of the study: Patients showed higher baseline clonality than age-matched healthy donors, and it tracked circulating CD8+ T-cell counts. With treatment, public clonotypes, which were uncommon, either contracted or remained stable.

The source was PBMCs, collected after 24 months of ibrutinib treatment. The clonotype was recovered from a human donor with chronic lymphocytic leukemia. V and J are TRBV7-2 and TRBJ1-2, with no clear D. The CDR3 region is CASSQRMGLGYTF. The CDR3 DNA reads as TGTGCCAGCAGCCAACGGATGGGTCTTGGCTACACCTTC.